The 25 T cell receptor beta chains reported below all come from one sample, sequenced in a study of a mutant IDH1 vaccine in newly diagnosed glioma. Profiling relied on immunoSEQ multiplex PCR, and the TCRdb table lists in-frame clones only, not all of them. The data show approximately 70,000 clones, around 82% seen once. The time point was: week 23, last vaccination. Doses consisted of 300 ug of mutant IDH1 20-mer peptide each, paired with topical imiquimod. Their antigen targets remain unknown. The sequencing here drew on PBMCs, taken from a glioma patient whose treatment included an IDH1 peptide vaccine. These receptor sequences come from a man between 18 and 29 years old with glioma.

The V and J genes are TRBV15 and TRBJ2-7, with TRBD2 identical over 9 bases. Unmatched junction bases numbered 10, after V lost 0 bases and J lost 4 bases. The CDR3 has 17 amino acids. Germline V CDR1 and CDR2: LNHNV, YYDKDF (reference sequence). The CDR3 loop is CATSRDLSVAGVYEQYF. CDR3 coding DNA: TGTGCCACCAGCAGAGATCTCTCGGTAGCGGGAGTTTACGAGCAGTACTTC.

CDR3 amino acids: CASSPRQGIETQYF. CDR3 coding DNA: TGCGCCAGCAGCCCTCGACAGGGGATAGAGACCCAGTACTTC. The chain couples TRBV4-1 to TRBJ2-5; 8 nucleotides align to TRBD1. The CDR3 totals 14 residues. Germline CDR1 reads MGHRA; CDR2 reads YSYEKL. V gave up 4 bases and J gave up 4 bases; unmatched junction bases: 5.

The chain carries TRBV6-5 and TRBJ2-2, with a possible D match to TRBD1 (6 bases). CDR3 length: 15 residues. Germline lookup yields CDR1 MNHEY and CDR2 SVGAGI. The V end was cut by 9 bases, the J end by 5 bases, with 19 bases between. The CDR3 DNA follows: TGTGCCAGTACCAAAGGACAGATAAGGACCGGGGAGCTGTTTTTT. This sequence encodes CASTKGQIRTGELFF.

The chain employs TRBV9 and TRBJ2-5; maybe TRBD1 (5 bases). CDR3 length equals 15 residues. Germline-derived CDR1 and CDR2 are SGDLS and YYNGEE. The V end was cut by 0 bases, the J end by 5 bases, with 14 bases between. CDR3: CASSVAWQGWETQYF. The CDR3 DNA sequence: TGTGCCAGCAGCGTAGCTTGGCAGGGATGGGAGACCCAGTACTTC.

This chain uses TRBV27 with TRBJ1-1; D may be TRBD1 (5 bases). Trimming took 4 bases from V and 5 from J, leaving 5 bases between them. The CDR3 runs 11 residues. CDR1 is MNHEY and CDR2 is SMNVEV in the germline V gene (reference sequence). In DNA, the CDR3 is TGTGCCAGCAGTTCAGGGACTGAAGCTTTCTTT. It specifies CASSSGTEAFF.

There are a few counts of this clone. The rearrangement joins TRBV15 to TRBJ1-1; the D is unclear. Trimming left V 5 bases short and J 0 bases short, with 7 bases between. CDR1 is LNHNV and CDR2 is YYDKDF in the germline V gene (reference sequence). The CDR3 consists of 13 residues. CDR3 loop: CATSLGMNTEAFF. The CDR3 DNA reads as TGTGCCACCAGCCTGGGCATGAACACTGAAGCTTTCTTT.

This chain joins TRBV7-9 and TRBJ2-7; D is undetermined. The CDR3 sequence is 14 residues long. Germline lookup yields CDR1 SEHNR and CDR2 FQNEAQ (reference sequence). Trimming cost V 2 bases and J 7 bases, with 15 bases left between them. The CDR3 loop is CASSLMGIYSEQYF. CDR3 DNA: TGTGCCAGCAGCTTAATGGGGATCTATTCGGAGCAGTACTTC.

This clone appeared a few times. The chain recombines TRBV30 with TRBJ1-1; tentatively, D is TRBD1 (6 bases). The germline gives CDR1 GTSNPN, CDR2 SVGIG (reference sequence). Trimming shortened V by 4 bases and J by 3 bases, and 21 bases separated the two germline ends. This CDR3 comprises 16 residues. CDR3 sequence (DNA): TGTGCCTGGATTCATGCTTGGGGGCAGTGGGACACTGAAGCTTTCTTT. Translated, it gives CAWIHAWGQWDTEAFF.

The rearrangement links TRBV4-3 to TRBJ2-7; 8 bases agree with TRBD2. After removal of 1 base from V and 4 bases from J, the junction contained 9 bases not matched to a gene. The CDR3 covers 16 residues. Germline assignment: CDR1 LGHNA and CDR2 YSLEER. CDR3 loop: CASSQADWRGAYEQYF. CDR3 sequence (DNA): TGCGCCAGCAGCCAAGCAGACTGGCGGGGGGCGTACGAGCAGTACTTC.

The chain is built from TRBV4-1 and TRBJ2-7, with TRBD1 matching over 7 bases. V lost 1 base, J lost 3 bases, and 6 bases stayed unmatched. The germline V gene has CDR1 MGHRA and CDR2 YSYEKL. The CDR3 totals 15 residues. The CDR3 is CASSQAQGRVYEQYF. The CDR3 bases are TGCGCCAGCAGCCAAGCACAGGGGCGAGTCTACGAGCAGTACTTC.

J is TRBJ2-7 and V is TRBV28, with 10 bases identical to TRBD1. The germline V gene encodes CDR1 MDHEN and CDR2 SYDVKM. The CDR3 has 14 amino acids. V lost 4 bases and J lost 12; bases outside the gene matches: 12. The CDR3 DNA sequence: TGTGCCAGCAGTTCTATCGGGACAGGGGAACCGACGTACTTC. Protein: CASSSIGTGEPTYF.

This clone showed up just once. The rearrangement joins TRBV15 to TRBJ2-3, with no clear D. This CDR3 has 12 residues. CDR1 and CDR2 (germline): LNHNV, YYDKDF (reference sequence). Trimming stripped 8 bases from V and 6 bases from J, with 12 bases between. CDR3 DNA sequence: TGTGCCACCTCCGACTCCGCGGATACGCAGTATTTT. It encodes CATSDSADTQYF. Filled out from reference TRBV15 and TRBJ2-3, the complete variable domain reads DAMVIQNPRYQVTQFGKPVTLSCSQTLNHNVMYWYQQKSSQAPKLLFHYYDKDFNNEADTPDNFQSRRPNTSFCFLDIRSPGLGDTAMYLCATSDSADTQYFGPGTRLTVL.

This chain links TRBV12-2 with TRBJ1-5. TRBV12-2 is flagged as a pseudogene. This CDR3 contains 10 residues. CDR3 loop: CARDNQPQHF. The CDR3, as DNA: TGTGCAAGGGACAATCAGCCCCAGCATTTT.

V and J are TRBV28 and TRBJ1-4; no reliable D call. The CDR3 contains 11 residues. Trimming shortened V by 11 bases and J by 4 bases, and 8 bases separated the two germline ends. Germline-derived CDR1 and CDR2 are MDHEN and SYDVKM. This CDR3 is CASRGNEKLFF. The CDR3 coding sequence is TGTGCCTCCAGAGGTAATGAAAAACTGTTTTTT.

The chain employs TRBV7-3 and TRBJ2-3; D unclear. Trimming cost V 4 bases and J 1 base, with 12 bases left between them. Germline lookup yields CDR1 SGHTA and CDR2 FQGTGA. CDR3 length: 15 amino acids. The CDR3 protein is CASSSAMFGTDTQYF. CDR3 nucleotides: TGTGCCAGCAGCTCCGCGATGTTCGGCACAGATACGCAGTATTTT.

This chain joins TRBV7-9 and TRBJ2-1; 14 bases are a match to TRBD2. Germline V lookup: CDR1 SEHNR, CDR2 FQNEAQ (reference sequence). The CDR3 is 19 amino acids. Trimming took 1 base from V and 10 from J; bases not matched to a gene: 15. The CDR3 coding sequence is TGTGCCAGCAGCTTAGTGGGGTTGGGGACTAGCGGGGGCCCTGGGGAGCAGTTCTTC. Translation gives CASSLVGLGTSGGPGEQFF.

Here the CDR3 reads CASSQSGRGNEKLFF. CDR3 in DNA: TGCGCCAGCAGCCAATCAGGGAGGGGGAATGAAAAACTGTTTTTT. The chain has TRBV4-3 and TRBJ1-4; weak D call: TRBD1 (6 bases). Germline lookup yields CDR1 LGHNA and CDR2 YSLEER. The CDR3 is 15 residues long. Trimming removed 2 bases at V and 5 bases at J, with 12 bases between.

The chain carries TRBV7-3 and TRBJ1-1, with a tentative D call TRBD1 (5 bases). V was pared by 2 bases and J by 1 base, with 8 bases between. This CDR3 region has 14 residues. Per germline, CDR1 SGHTA and CDR2 FQGTGA. The CDR3 coding sequence is TGTGCCAGCAGCTTACAGGGCCGGAACACTGAAGCTTTCTTT. Residues: CASSLQGRNTEAFF.

This clone was detected only once. The chain carries TRBV5-1 and TRBJ2-5, with TRBD1 matching over 8 bases. With 4 bases clipped from V and 2 bases from J, the junction kept 13 bases outside the gene matches. The CDR3 is 17 amino acids. The germline V gene encodes CDR1 SGHRS and CDR2 YFSETQ. The CDR3 sequence: CASSQPPDRAIQETQYF. CDR3 bases: TGCGCCAGCAGCCAACCGCCGGACAGGGCAATACAAGAGACCCAGTACTTC.

This clone showed up just a few times. The chain combines TRBV7-2 with TRBJ2-3; a weak D match, TRBD1 (5 bases). Germline lookup yields CDR1 SGHTA and CDR2 FQGNSA. This CDR3 is 15 amino acids long. The V end was cut by 0 bases, the J end by 2 bases, with 9 bases between. The CDR3 bases are TGTGCCAGCAGCTTAGCGCCCAGGGACACAGATACGCAGTATTTT. Its protein product is CASSLAPRDTDTQYF.

The chain carries TRBV6-5 and TRBJ1-2, with D maybe TRBD1 (5 bases). CDR3 size: 14 residues. Trimming shortened V by 5 bases and J by 3 bases, and 13 bases separated the two germline ends. Germline-derived CDR1 and CDR2 are MNHEY and SVGAGI. Here the CDR3 DNA reads TGTGCCAGCAGTACAGGACCACCCTACTATGGCTACACCTTC. It codes for CASSTGPPYYGYTF.

The genes are TRBV7-2 and TRBJ1-3, with D possibly matching TRBD1 (5 bases). The V and J ends lost 1 base and 0 bases respectively, with 7 bases between them. The CDR3 is 15 residues long. Germline CDR1 SGHTA, CDR2 FQGNSA. The CDR3, as DNA: TGTGCCAGCAGCTTAGGCAGGGTCTCTGGAAACACCATATATTTT. It is translated as CASSLGRVSGNTIYF.

This clone was observed once. This sample includes further DNA sequences coding for the same CDR3. This rearrangement joins TRBV18 to TRBJ1-3; D remains unclear. Trimming removed 1 base from V and 1 base from J, with 5 bases in between. The CDR3 loop spans 14 amino acids. Germline-derived CDR1 and CDR2 are KGHSH and LQKENI. DNA of the CDR3: TGTGCCAGCTCACCACAGGGTTCTGGAAACACCATATATTTT. Protein sequence: CASSPQGSGNTIYF. The complete variable domain, with remaining parts taken from reference TRBV18 and TRBJ1-3, reads NAGVMQNPRHLVRRRGQEARLRCSPMKGHSHVYWYRQLPEEGLKFMVYLQKENIIDESGMPKERFSAEFPKEGPSILRIQQVVRGDSAAYFCASSPQGSGNTIYFGEGSWLTVV.

This rearrangement joins TRBV13 to TRBJ2-3; D perhaps matches TRBD2 (7 bases). V lost 3 bases and J 2 bases, leaving 18 bases between the germline ends. Germline CDR1 and CDR2: PRHDT and FYEKMQ (reference sequence). The length of the CDR3 is 17 residues. In nucleotides, the CDR3 is TGTGCCAGCAGCTTCCGGGTTGGCGGGGGCTACACAGATACGCAGTATTTT. It encodes CASSFRVGGGYTDTQYF. The variable domain in full, completed from reference TRBV13 and TRBJ2-3, reads AAGVIQSPRHLIKEKRETATLKCYPIPRHDTVYWYQQGPGQDPQFLISFYEKMQSDKGSIPDRFSAQQFSDYHSELNMSSLELGDSALYFCASSFRVGGGYTDTQYFGPGTRLTVL.

This clone came up once. This sequence joins TRBV19 and TRBJ1-2; 7 bases line up with TRBD1. The CDR3 contains 15 residues. Trimming cost V 1 base and J 4 bases; bases outside gene matches: 6. Germline V CDR1 and CDR2: LNHDA, SQIVND (reference sequence). CDR3 region: CASSIGRQGLYGYTF. CDR3 coding DNA: TGTGCCAGTAGTATAGGACGACAGGGCCTCTATGGCTACACCTTC.